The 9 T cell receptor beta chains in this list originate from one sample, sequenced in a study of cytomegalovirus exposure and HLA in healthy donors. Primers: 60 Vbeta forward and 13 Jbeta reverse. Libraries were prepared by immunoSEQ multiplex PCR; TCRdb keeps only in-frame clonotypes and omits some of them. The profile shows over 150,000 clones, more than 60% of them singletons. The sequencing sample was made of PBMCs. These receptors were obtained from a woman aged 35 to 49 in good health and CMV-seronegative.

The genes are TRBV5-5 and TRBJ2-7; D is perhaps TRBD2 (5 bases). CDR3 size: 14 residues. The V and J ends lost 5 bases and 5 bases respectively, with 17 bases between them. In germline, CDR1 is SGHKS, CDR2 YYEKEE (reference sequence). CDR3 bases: TGTGCCAGCAGATCAGGTTCGGGGATCAACGAGCAGTACTTC. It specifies CASRSGSGINEQYF. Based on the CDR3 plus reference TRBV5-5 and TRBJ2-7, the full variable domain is DAGVTQSPTHLIKTRGQQVTLRCSPISGHKSVSWYQQVLGQGPQFIFQYYEKEERGRGNFPDRFSARQFPNYSSELNVNALLLGDSALYLCASRSGSGINEQYFGPGTRLTVT.

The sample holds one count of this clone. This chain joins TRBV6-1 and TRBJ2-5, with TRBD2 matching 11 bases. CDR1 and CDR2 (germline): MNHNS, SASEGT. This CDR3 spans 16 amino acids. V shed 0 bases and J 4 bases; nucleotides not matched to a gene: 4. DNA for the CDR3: TGTGCCAGCAGTGAAGCGCAAGGACTAGCGGGAGAGACCCAGTACTTC. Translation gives CASSEAQGLAGETQYF.

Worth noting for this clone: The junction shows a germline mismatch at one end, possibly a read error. The CDR3 nucleotides are TGCGCCAGCAGTGAGTCGTTGGCTAGCGGGATCCCTCGCTTC. Translating gives CASSESLASGIPRF. The rearrangement uses TRBV10-1 and TRBJ2-7; 9 bases are shared with TRBD2. The CDR3 runs to 14 residues. CDR1 and CDR2 from the germline V gene are WNHNN and SYGVQD (reference sequence).

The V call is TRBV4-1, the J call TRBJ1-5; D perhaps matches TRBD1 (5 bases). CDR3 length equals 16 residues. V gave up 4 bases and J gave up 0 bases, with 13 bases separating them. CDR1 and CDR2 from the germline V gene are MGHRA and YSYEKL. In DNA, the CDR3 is TGCGCCAGCAGCCCAGTAGACAGCCCTAGCAATCAGCCCCAGCATTTT. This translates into CASSPVDSPSNQPQHF.

The CDR3 DNA reads as TGTGCCAGCACTGACAGAAGCTCTGGAAACACCATATATTTT. Protein: CASTDRSSGNTIYF. The chain employs TRBV2 and TRBJ1-3, with D possibly being TRBD1 (5 bases). Trimming left V 7 bases short and J 0 bases short, with 10 bases between. Germline V lookup: CDR1 SNHLY, CDR2 FYNNEI. The CDR3 is 14 amino acids.

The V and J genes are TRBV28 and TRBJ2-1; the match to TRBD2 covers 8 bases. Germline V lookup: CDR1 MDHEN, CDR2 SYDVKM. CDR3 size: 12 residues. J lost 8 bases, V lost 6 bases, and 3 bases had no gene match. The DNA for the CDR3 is TGTGCCAGCAGCCCGGGGGGGGATGAGCAGTTCTTC. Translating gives CASSPGGDEQFF. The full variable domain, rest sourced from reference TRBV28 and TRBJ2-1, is DVKVTQSSRYLVKRTGEKVFLECVQDMDHENMFWYRQDPGLGLRLIYFSYDVKMKEKGDIPEGYSVSREKKERFSLILESASTNQTSMYLCASSPGGDEQFFGPGTRLTVL.

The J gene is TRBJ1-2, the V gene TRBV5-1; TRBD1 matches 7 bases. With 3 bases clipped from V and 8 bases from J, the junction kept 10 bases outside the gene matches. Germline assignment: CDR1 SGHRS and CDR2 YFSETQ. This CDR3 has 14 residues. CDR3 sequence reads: CASSSTGDLGGYTF. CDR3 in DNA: TGCGCCAGCAGCTCAACAGGGGACCTGGGAGGCTACACCTTC.

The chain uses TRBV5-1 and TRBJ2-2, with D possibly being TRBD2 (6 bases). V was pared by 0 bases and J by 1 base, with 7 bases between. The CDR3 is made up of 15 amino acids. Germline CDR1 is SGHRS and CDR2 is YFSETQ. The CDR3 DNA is TGCGCCAGCAGCTTGGCGGGGGAGAACACCGGGGAGCTGTTTTTT. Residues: CASSLAGENTGELFF.

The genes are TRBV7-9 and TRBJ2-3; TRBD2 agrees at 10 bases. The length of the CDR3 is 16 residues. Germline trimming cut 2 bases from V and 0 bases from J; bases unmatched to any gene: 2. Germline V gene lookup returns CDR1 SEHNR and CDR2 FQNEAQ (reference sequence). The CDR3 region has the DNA TGTGCCAGCAGCTTATCGACTAGCGGGAGCACAGATACGCAGTATTTT. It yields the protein CASSLSTSGSTDTQYF.